Shown below are 11 T cell receptor beta chains from a single sample sequenced in a study of T cells in Graves' hyperthyroidism and ophthalmopathy. TCR beta CDR3 sequences were amplified from RNA transcripts. The HTBI primer set was used in a first-round RT-PCR of the TCR CDR3. TCRdb called the multiplex PCR reads again in MiXCR, with one record for every CDR3 protein. The sample carries 250,000 to 300,000 distinct CDR3 sequences, less than 15% recorded once. Sequenced sample: blood. Source of these receptors: a woman aged 25 to 45 with Graves' hyperthyroidism that later progressed to Graves' ophthalmopathy.

V and J are TRBV10-3 and TRBJ1-4; D is unclear. The CDR3 loop spans 14 amino acids. Germline loops: CDR1 ENHRY, CDR2 SYGVKD. V was cut by 7 bases and J by 6 bases, with 15 bases left in between. This chain's CDR3 is CAIKERVDDEKLFF. CDR3 coding DNA: TGTGCCATCAAGGAACGGGTGGACGATGAAAAACTGTTTTTT.

This clonotype turned up a few times. The rearrangement links TRBV5-4 to TRBJ2-3; the D call may be TRBD1 or TRBD2 (5 bases each). Germline lookup yields CDR1 SGHNT and CDR2 YYREEE (reference sequence). V lost 6 bases and J 2 bases, leaving 19 bases between the germline ends. This CDR3 has 16 amino acids. CDR3 protein: CASTGISGRATDTQYF. The CDR3 coding sequence is TGTGCCAGCACCGGTATATCAGGGAGAGCCACAGATACGCAGTATTTT.

The genes are TRBV5-4 and TRBJ1-2; D is possibly TRBD1 (6 bases). Trimming took off 4 bases at V and 2 bases at J, with 12 bases between the two ends. Germline CDR1 and CDR2: SGHNT and YYREEE (reference sequence). The CDR3 is 14 residues long. CDR3 DNA sequence: TGTGCCAGCAGCCAACCCGGACAGAACTATGGCTACACCTTC. Translation: CASSQPGQNYGYTF.

CDR3 nucleotide sequence: TGTGCCAGCAGCACGCCCACAGGTTGCACTGAAGCTTTCTTT. Amino acids: CASSTPTGCTEAFF. V usage is TRBV7-2 and J usage is TRBJ1-1; D perhaps matches TRBD1 (5 bases). Germline loops: CDR1 SGHTA, CDR2 FQGNSA. V dropped 5 bases and J dropped 4 bases, with 14 bases sitting between them. This CDR3 comprises 14 residues.

A few counts support this clonotype. The chain joins TRBV7-9 to TRBJ2-6, with D uncertain. The CDR3 is 15 residues long. Trimming stripped 5 bases from V and 1 base from J, with 9 bases between. Germline CDR1 SEHNR, CDR2 FQNEAQ (reference sequence). CDR3 DNA: TGTGCCAGCAGCCCACCACTGTCTGGGGCCAACGTCCTGACTTTC. Translating gives CASSPPLSGANVLTF.

The chain has TRBV20-1 and TRBJ1-4; 9 bases are shared with TRBD1. Germline trimming cut 2 bases from V and 3 bases from J; bases unmatched to any gene: 10. Germline CDR1 DFQATT, CDR2 SNEGSKA (reference sequence). CDR3 size: 17 residues. This CDR3 is CSARLFWDRAPNEKLFF. The CDR3 DNA sequence: TGCAGTGCTAGACTTTTCTGGGACAGGGCGCCTAATGAAAAACTGTTTTTT.

The chain uses TRBV6-8 and TRBJ2-7, with 7 bases matching TRBD2. From germline, CDR1 is MNHGY and CDR2 SAAAGT. CDR3 length: 15 amino acids. Trimming removed 8 bases from V and 3 bases from J; junction bases left unmatched: 13. The chain's CDR3 is CASLPPKTSNYEQYF. In nucleotides, the CDR3 is TGTGCCAGCTTACCCCCGAAGACTAGCAACTACGAGCAGTACTTC.

This clonotype has at least ten counts. The CDR3 reads CSVNYEQYF. The CDR3 DNA follows: TGCAGCGTCAACTACGAGCAGTACTTC. This rearrangement joins TRBV29-1 to TRBJ2-7, with no clear D. The CDR3 extends over 9 amino acids. The V gene lost 6 bases and the J gene lost 3 bases, with 3 bases spanning the gap. The germline V gene has CDR1 SQVTM and CDR2 ANQGSEA.

This clonotype was recorded at least ten times. This chain connects TRBV30 to TRBJ1-1; D unresolved. The V end lost 0 bases, the J end lost 3 bases, and 5 bases lay between the germline ends. Germline CDR1 and CDR2: GTSNPN and SVGIG (reference sequence). The CDR3 contains 12 residues. Here the CDR3 DNA reads TGTGCCTGGAGTGTGTGGGACACTGAAGCTTTCTTT. This translates into CAWSVWDTEAFF.

At least ten counts were recorded for this clonotype. The chain links TRBV7-3 to TRBJ2-1; no firm D call. CDR3 length equals 16 residues. V was trimmed by 0 bases and J by 0 bases, leaving 9 bases between them. Per the germline V gene, CDR1 is SGHTA and CDR2 is FQGTGA. The CDR3 region has the DNA TGTGCCAGCAGCTTAACCCCTCCCAGCTCCTACAATGAGCAGTTCTTC. Its protein is CASSLTPPSSYNEQFF.

This clonotype was counted ten times or more. The rearrangement uses TRBV20-1 and TRBJ2-7; D might be TRBD1 or TRBD2, each matching 5 bases. The CDR3 is 11 amino acids. Germline V gives CDR1 DFQATT, CDR2 SNEGSKA (reference sequence). Between the trimmed V and J ends, which lost 7 bases and 4 bases, there was a span of 11 bases. The CDR3 DNA reads as TGCAGTGGATCTGAGGGGTACGAGCAGTACTTC. Protein product: CSGSEGYEQYF.